Reported below is one T cell receptor (beta chain). The protocol was immunoSEQ multiplex PCR, while the TCRdb copy is restricted to in-frame clones and leaves out a portion. The repertoire holds about 47,000 clones, with 75% to 90% as singletons. The entry originates in a study of T cell changes during pregnancy in multiple sclerosis. This CDR3 spans 12 amino acids. V was clipped by 7 bases and J by 7 bases, with 11 bases between them. CDR1 is MNHEY and CDR2 is SMNVEV in the germline V gene (reference sequence). The source was CD8+ T cells from peripheral blood mononuclear cells, collected in the second trimester of pregnancy. The rearrangement links TRBV27 to TRBJ1-5, with D uncertain. The TCR comes from a female donor with multiple sclerosis, enrolled in a pregnancy study. The CDR3 here is CASMGSGQPQHF. In nucleotides, the CDR3 is TGTGCCAGCATGGGGAGTGGGCAGCCCCAGCATTTT.